This T cell receptor (beta chain) was sequenced for a study of blood T cell repertoires in COVID-19. Study in general: Samples taken during acute and convalescent COVID-19 were collected in the United States, Italy and Spain.

The V end was cut by 4 bases, the J end by 3 bases, with 18 bases between. The CDR3 contains 16 residues. Germline loops: CDR1 LNHDA, CDR2 SQIVND (reference sequence). The repertoire was sequenced with immunoSEQ multiplex PCR; TCRdb's copy has only in-frame clones and lacks some. The sample has over 250,000 clones; about 87% are singletons. The sample was peripheral blood. V usage is TRBV19 and J usage is TRBJ1-1; possibly TRBD1 for D (6 bases). The receptor's source is a woman in her seventies with COVID-19, enrolled during active disease. The CDR3 reads CASSTLPQGKDTEAFF. Here the CDR3 DNA reads TGTGCCAGTAGTACCCTTCCGCAGGGGAAGGACACTGAAGCTTTCTTT.